Below, 27 T cell receptor beta chains from the same sample are listed, as sequenced in a study of blood T cells in healthy people across ages. Together with a sample-barcoded 5' primer, a J-beta primer mix was included in a second PCR lasting about 6 to 11 cycles. TCRdb itself ran the 5' RACE reads through MiXCR, one entry per CDR3 protein. The sample contains approximately 810,000 distinct CDR3 sequences, about 28% of which appear only once. The sequenced sample consisted of blood. The receptors stem from a woman of 80 years or more in good health.

The J gene is TRBJ1-4, the V gene TRBV5-1, with 9 bases aligning to TRBD1. Germline V lookup: CDR1 SGHRS, CDR2 YFSETQ. The CDR3 is made up of 17 amino acids. V shed 4 bases and J 2 bases; nucleotides not matched to a gene: 9. CDR3 sequence: CASSARTGVTTNEKLFF. DNA for the CDR3: TGCGCCAGCAGCGCGCGGACAGGGGTGACGACTAATGAAAAACTGTTTTTT.

This clonotype was found a few times. The chain has TRBV18 and TRBJ1-5, with 9 bases matching TRBD1. The trim removed 3 bases at V and 1 base at J, leaving 4 bases unmatched. Germline V gene lookup returns CDR1 KGHSH and CDR2 LQKENI. The CDR3 totals 16 residues. The CDR3, as DNA: TGTGCCAGCTCACCGCTAGACAGGGGGAGCAATCAGCCCCAGCATTTT. It is translated as CASSPLDRGSNQPQHF. The variable domain in full, with the rest retrieved from reference TRBV18 and TRBJ1-5, is NAGVMQNPRHLVRRRGQEARLRCSPMKGHSHVYWYRQLPEEGLKFMVYLQKENIIDESGMPKERFSAEFPKEGPSILRIQQVVRGDSAAYFCASSPLDRGSNQPQHFGDGTRLSIL.

The rearrangement links TRBV7-8 to TRBJ2-2; weak D call: TRBD1 (5 bases). CDR3 size: 17 residues. The V and J ends lost 4 bases and 0 bases respectively, with 15 bases between them. Germline V gene sequence: CDR1 SGHVS, CDR2 FQNEAQ. CDR3 sequence: CASSSYRAGSNTGELFF. The DNA for the CDR3 is TGTGCCAGCAGCTCCTATCGTGCAGGGTCGAACACCGGGGAGCTGTTTTTT.

This clonotype was detected ten times or more. DNA of the CDR3: TGCAGTGCTAGGGGGGACGGGGGATCCAACGAGCAGTACTTC. Amino acid sequence: CSARGDGGSNEQYF. The J gene is TRBJ2-7, the V gene TRBV20-1; D might be TRBD2 (6 bases). V dropped 3 bases and J dropped 5 bases, with 17 bases sitting between them. The CDR3 is 14 amino acids. CDR1 DFQATT and CDR2 SNEGSKA come from the germline V gene (reference sequence).

In its sample, this clonotype was seen a few times. J is TRBJ1-1 and V is TRBV7-9, with D perhaps matching TRBD1 (5 bases). Germline V gene sequence: CDR1 SEHNR, CDR2 FQNEAQ (reference sequence). The CDR3 sequence is 16 residues long. V was clipped by 5 bases and J by 3 bases, with 19 bases between them. The CDR3 region has the DNA TGTGCCAGCAGCCTAGGCCAGGGAGGGCAAGACACTGAAGCTTTCTTT. Residues: CASSLGQGGQDTEAFF. The variable domain in full, with the rest retrieved from reference TRBV7-9 and TRBJ1-1, is DTGVSQNPRHKITKRGQNVTFRCDPISEHNRLYWYRQTLGQGPEFLTYFQNEAQLEKSRLLSDRFSAERPKGSFSTLEIQRTEQGDSAMYLCASSLGQGGQDTEAFFGQGTRLTVV.

In this sample, this clonotype turned up once. The chain joins TRBV4-2 to TRBJ1-4, with D possibly TRBD1 on 5 matching bases. This CDR3 spans 14 amino acids. Germline values: CDR1 LGHNA, CDR2 YNFKEQ. Trimming left V 2 bases short and J 8 bases short, with 12 bases between. DNA for the CDR3: TGTGCCAGCAGCCAATCGGAGGCAGGGGAAAAACTGTTTTTT. Protein: CASSQSEAGEKLFF.

The V gene is TRBV7-8, the J gene TRBJ1-5; D is unclear. Trimming shortened V by 5 bases and J by 0 bases, and 11 bases separated the two germline ends. The germline gives CDR1 SGHVS, CDR2 FQNEAQ. The CDR3 consists of 15 residues. DNA for the CDR3: TGTGCCAGCAGCATCGGACGGAATAGCAATCAGCCCCAGCATTTT. It yields the protein CASSIGRNSNQPQHF.

This clonotype occurred many times. The V gene is TRBV2, the J gene TRBJ2-5; the match to TRBD2 covers 10 bases. This CDR3 is built from 15 residues. Germline V gene sequence: CDR1 SNHLY, CDR2 FYNNEI. The J segment lost 1 base and the V segment lost 5 bases, leaving 4 bases of the junction unmatched. CDR3 sequence reads: CASSPSGGFQETQYF. The CDR3 DNA reads TGTGCCAGCAGTCCTAGCGGGGGATTCCAAGAGACCCAGTACTTC.

J is TRBJ2-7 and V is TRBV30; D is unclear. Trimming took off 2 bases at V and 7 bases at J, with 30 bases between the two ends. The CDR3 consists of 18 residues. Germline CDR1 and CDR2: GTSNPN and SVGIG (reference sequence). CDR3 in DNA: TGTGCCTGGAGTCCTCCCCCCTCAGCCCTACAGTTATACAATGAGCAGTACTTC. It codes for CAWSPPPSALQLYNEQYF. The complete variable domain, with remaining parts taken from reference TRBV30 and TRBJ2-7, reads SQTIHQWPATLVQPVGSPLSLECTVEGTSNPNLYWYRQAAGRGLQLLFYSVGIGQISSEVPQNLSASRPQDRQFILSSKKLLLSDSGFYLCAWSPPPSALQLYNEQYFGPGTRLTVT.

The table lists this clonotype with a few counts. A much larger clone lies one base from this, so it may be a read error. This chain connects TRBV7-2 to TRBJ2-1; 7 bases align to TRBD2. From germline, CDR1 is SGHTA and CDR2 FQGNSA. The CDR3 length is 14 residues. CDR3 coding DNA: TGTGCCAGCAGCCCTAGCGGTCCCTACAATGGGCAGTTCTTC. Its protein product is CASSPSGPYNGQFF.

CDR3 nucleotides: TGCAGTGCTAGAAATTTTGCGAAAAACTATGGCTACACCTTC. It encodes CSARNFAKNYGYTF. The chain is built from TRBV20-1 and TRBJ1-2; D call uncertain. Germline V gene data show CDR1 as DFQATT and CDR2 as SNEGSKA (reference sequence). The CDR3 is 14 residues long. V was trimmed by 2 bases and J by 2 bases, leaving 12 bases between them.

This clonotype was detected a few times. V and J are TRBV30 and TRBJ2-1; D gene uncertain. Germline values: CDR1 GTSNPN, CDR2 SVGIG (reference sequence). The CDR3 length is 12 residues. The V end lost 2 bases, the J end lost 6 bases, and 8 bases lay between the germline ends. This CDR3 reads CAWSTTINEQFF. The CDR3 region has the DNA TGTGCCTGGAGTACGACGATCAATGAGCAGTTCTTC. Full variable domain (remainder filled in from reference TRBV30 and TRBJ2-1): SQTIHQWPATLVQPVGSPLSLECTVEGTSNPNLYWYRQAAGRGLQLLFYSVGIGQISSEVPQNLSASRPQDRQFILSSKKLLLSDSGFYLCAWSTTINEQFFGPGTRLTVL.

This clonotype was detected ten times or more. The gene calls are TRBV5-4 and TRBJ1-2, with TRBD1 matching 8 bases. V was pared by 4 bases and J by 2 bases, with 4 bases of the junction left unmatched. The CDR3 loop spans 14 amino acids. CDR1 and CDR2 from the germline V gene are SGHNT and YYREEE (reference sequence). CDR3 in DNA: TGTGCCAGCAGCCTCCGACAGGGGAACTATGGCTACACCTTC. It translates to CASSLRQGNYGYTF.

This clonotype was recorded many times. This chain joins TRBV10-3 and TRBJ2-7, with D possibly matching TRBD1 (6 bases). Germline V gene data show CDR1 as ENHRY and CDR2 as SYGVKD. V lost 3 bases, J lost 2 bases, and 8 bases lay in between. The CDR3 has 13 residues. CDR3 bases: TGTGCCATCAGTGATTGGGGGCCCTACGAGCAGTACTTC. This codes for CAISDWGPYEQYF.

The chain carries TRBV28 and TRBJ2-7; 7 nucleotides line up with TRBD1. Germline V gives CDR1 MDHEN, CDR2 SYDVKM. With 6 bases clipped from V and 12 bases from J, the junction kept 17 bases outside the gene matches. The CDR3 sequence is 14 residues long. The CDR3 DNA is TGTGCCAGCAGAACCCCGGGACAGATCCCTTACATGTACTTC. The encoded protein is CASRTPGQIPYMYF.

Concerning this clonotype itself: Because the CDR3 is missing its conserved closing phenylalanine or tryptophan, this is likely a read error. The J gene is TRBJ2-5, the V gene TRBV7-9, with D possibly TRBD2 on 6 matching bases. Trimming took 5 bases from V and 5 from J, leaving 21 bases between them. Germline-derived CDR1 and CDR2 are SEHNR and FQNEAQ (reference sequence). This CDR3 spans 16 amino acids. The CDR3 nucleotides read TGTGCCAGCAGCCGACAAGGGACTGCCTTAGGGGAGACCCAGTACTCC. Protein sequence: CASSRQGTALGETQYS.

This clonotype has ten or more counts. The V gene is TRBV20-1, the J gene TRBJ2-3; 11 bases match TRBD2. Germline CDR1 is DFQATT and CDR2 is SNEGSKA (reference sequence). The CDR3 sequence is 15 residues long. Unmatched junction bases numbered 8, after V lost 6 bases and J lost 3 bases. CDR3: CSAGGTSGITDTQYF. Here the CDR3 DNA reads TGCAGTGCGGGGGGGACTAGCGGCATTACAGATACGCAGTATTTT.

About this clonotype itself: Being one base from a much bigger clone, this may be a read error. This sequence joins TRBV6-2 or TRBV6-3 and TRBJ2-1; possibly TRBD1 or TRBD2 for D (6 bases each). CDR1 is MNHEY, CDR2 SVGEGT, per germline. V lost 2 bases and J 13 bases, leaving 24 bases between the germline ends. This CDR3 has 16 residues. The CDR3 spells CASSYGLRGAKETQFF. For the CDR3, the DNA is TGTGCCAGCAGTTACGGATTGAGGGGGGCAAAAGAGACCCAGTTCTTC.

To note about this clonotype: A much larger clonotype is one base distant, so this may be a read error. The V gene is TRBV4-1, the J gene TRBJ2-1; 8 bases align to TRBD2. CDR1 and CDR2 (germline): MGHRA, YSYEKL. The CDR3 covers 15 residues. The CDR3: CVSSQDQLADNEQFF. The CDR3, as DNA: TGCGTCAGCAGCCAAGATCAACTAGCGGACAATGAGCAGTTCTTC.

The J gene is TRBJ1-2, the V gene TRBV5-1, with D maybe TRBD1 (6 bases). V lost 3 bases to trimming and J lost 1 base, with 13 bases between them. Germline V gives CDR1 SGHRS, CDR2 YFSETQ. The CDR3 consists of 15 residues. In DNA, the CDR3 is TGCGCCAGCAGCTGGGACGGACAGTTTAACTATGGCTACACCTTC. Translated, it gives CASSWDGQFNYGYTF.

This clonotype has ten or more counts. CDR3 protein: CSAEVPPYGYTF. DNA of the CDR3: TGCAGTGCTGAGGTCCCTCCTTATGGCTACACCTTC. V usage is TRBV20-1 and J usage is TRBJ1-2; D remains ambiguous. CDR3 length equals 12 residues. The V end lost 5 bases, the J end lost 5 bases, and 12 bases lay between the germline ends. Germline CDR1 and CDR2: DFQATT and SNEGSKA (reference sequence).

This clonotype came up a few times. This chain joins TRBV19 and TRBJ1-6, with TRBD1 as a possible D gene (5 bases). The V end lost 4 bases, the J end lost 2 bases, and 12 bases lay between the germline ends. The CDR3 spans 16 residues. CDR1 LNHDA and CDR2 SQIVND come from the germline V gene (reference sequence). CDR3 DNA sequence: TGTGCCAGTAGTACAGAGGGGAGCGCCTATAATTCACCCCTCCACTTT. Residues: CASSTEGSAYNSPLHF.

There are many counts of this clonotype. CDR3 bases: TGTGCCTGGAGCCCGGACAGCTTGAATCAGCCCCAGCATTTT. Protein sequence: CAWSPDSLNQPQHF. The chain links TRBV30 to TRBJ1-5; possibly TRBD1 for D (6 bases). CDR1 GTSNPN and CDR2 SVGIG come from the germline V gene (reference sequence). The germline V and J ends were trimmed by 3 bases and 4 bases, with 13 bases remaining between them. The CDR3 is 14 residues long. The complete variable domain, with remaining parts taken from reference TRBV30 and TRBJ1-5, reads SQTIHQWPATLVQPVGSPLSLECTVEGTSNPNLYWYRQAAGRGLQLLFYSVGIGQISSEVPQNLSASRPQDRQFILSSKKLLLSDSGFYLCAWSPDSLNQPQHFGDGTRLSIL.

Concerning this clonotype: A much larger clone differs by one base, so this may be a read error. The rearrangement joins TRBV6-2 or TRBV6-3 to TRBJ2-1; D may be TRBD1 or TRBD2 (5 bases each). The DNA end lines up better with TRBJ2-7; the J call may be wrong. Germline loops: CDR1 MNHEY, CDR2 SVGEGT. This CDR3 is built from 15 residues. CDR3 in DNA: TGTGCCAGCACCTTCAGGGAGAGCTCCTACAATGAGCAGTACTTC. Protein sequence: CASTFRESSYNEQYF.

The chain couples TRBV20-1 to TRBJ2-5, with 8 bases matching TRBD2. The end of the DNA aligns better with TRBJ2-1, so the J call may be wrong. Germline lookup yields CDR1 DFQATT and CDR2 SNEGSKA (reference sequence). There are 16 residues in the CDR3. The CDR3 protein is CSAPSFGGGLQETQFF. DNA for the CDR3: TGCAGTGCTCCTTCTTTCGGCGGGGGGCTGCAAGAGACCCAGTTCTTC.

The chain couples TRBV20-1 to TRBJ2-3, with a tentative D call TRBD2 (5 bases). This CDR3 has 15 amino acids. Looked up from germline, CDR1 is DFQATT and CDR2 is SNEGSKA (reference sequence). Between the trimmed V and J ends, which lost 3 bases and 3 bases, there was a span of 16 bases. CDR3 amino acids: CSASRPADRTDTQYF. CDR3 nucleotides: TGCAGTGCTAGTAGGCCAGCGGATAGGACAGATACGCAGTATTTT.

V gene TRBV30 combines with J gene TRBJ2-1, with a possible D match to TRBD2 (5 bases). Germline V gene data show CDR1 as GTSNPN and CDR2 as SVGIG (reference sequence). Trimming left V 2 bases short and J 0 bases short, with 11 bases between. The CDR3 runs 15 residues. The CDR3 region has the DNA TGTGCCTGGAGTCGAGGGATGGGCTCCTACAATGAGCAGTTCTTC. Translating it yields CAWSRGMGSYNEQFF. The full variable domain, with the rest looked up from reference TRBV30 and TRBJ2-1, is SQTIHQWPATLVQPVGSPLSLECTVEGTSNPNLYWYRQAAGRGLQLLFYSVGIGQISSEVPQNLSASRPQDRQFILSSKKLLLSDSGFYLCAWSRGMGSYNEQFFGPGTRLTVL.